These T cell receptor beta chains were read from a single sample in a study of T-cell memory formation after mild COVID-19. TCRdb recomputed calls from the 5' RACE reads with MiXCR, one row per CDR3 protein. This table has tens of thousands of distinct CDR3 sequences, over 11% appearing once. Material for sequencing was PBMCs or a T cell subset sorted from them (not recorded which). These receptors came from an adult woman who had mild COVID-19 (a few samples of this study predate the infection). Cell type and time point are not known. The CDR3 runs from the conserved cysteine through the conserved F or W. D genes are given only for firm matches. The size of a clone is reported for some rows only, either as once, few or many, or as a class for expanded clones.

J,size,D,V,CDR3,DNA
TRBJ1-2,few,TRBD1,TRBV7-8,CASTLQTGGDGYTF,TGTGCCAGCACCCTTCAGACAGGGGGGGATGGCTACACCTTC
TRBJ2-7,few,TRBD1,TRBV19,CATGQGFNEQYF,TGTGCCACGGGACAGGGTTTCAACGAGCAGTACTTC
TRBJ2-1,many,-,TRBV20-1,CSARAADSNEQFF,TGCAGTGCTAGAGCTGCGGACTCAAATGAGCAGTTCTTC
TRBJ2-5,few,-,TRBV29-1,CSVGEQGPETQYF,TGCAGCGTTGGAGAACAGGGTCCCGAGACCCAGTACTTC
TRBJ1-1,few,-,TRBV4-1,CASSPLGAGNTEAFF,TGCGCCAGCAGCCCCCTGGGGGCAGGGAACACTGAAGCTTTCTTT
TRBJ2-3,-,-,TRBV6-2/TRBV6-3,CASSYSVANYLDTQYF,TGTGCCAGCAGTTACTCGGTAGCGAACTACCTAGATACGCAGTATTTT
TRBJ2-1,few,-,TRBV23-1,CASGFASPLNEQFF,TGCGCCAGCGGTTTCGCTTCCCCCCTCAATGAGCAGTTCTTC
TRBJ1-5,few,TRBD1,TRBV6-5,CASSTGVYQPQHF,TGTGCCAGCAGTACAGGGGTTTATCAGCCCCAGCATTTT
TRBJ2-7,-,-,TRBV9,CASSVQAVSYEQYF,TGTGCCAGCAGCGTACAAGCGGTTTCCTACGAGCAGTACTTC
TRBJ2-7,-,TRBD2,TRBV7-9,CASSDFERGYYEQYF,TGTGCCAGCAGCGATTTTGAGCGGGGGTACTACGAGCAGTACTTC
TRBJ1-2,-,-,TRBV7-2,CASSLGDGLGGYTF,TGTGCCAGCAGCTTAGGGGACGGACTGGGCGGCTACACCTTC
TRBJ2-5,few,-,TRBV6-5,CASAPRGLWQLQETQYF,TGTGCCAGCGCCCCTCGAGGCTTGTGGCAGCTCCAAGAGACCCAGTACTTC
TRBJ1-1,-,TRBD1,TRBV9,CASSVGQGTAEAFF,TGTGCCAGCAGCGTAGGACAGGGGACGGCTGAAGCTTTCTTT
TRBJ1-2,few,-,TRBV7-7,CASTSGKDSQLYGYTF,TGTGCTAGCACTTCGGGGAAGGACAGCCAACTCTATGGCTACACCTTC
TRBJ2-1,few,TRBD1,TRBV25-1,CASSVQGTAKYNEQFF,TGTGCCAGCAGTGTCCAAGGGACAGCTAAATACAATGAGCAGTTCTTC
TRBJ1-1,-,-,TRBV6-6,CAISLSGTEAFF,TGTGCCATTAGCCTGTCGGGCACTGAAGCTTTCTTT